What follows are 3 T cell receptor beta chains derived from one specimen sequenced in a study of CD4+ T cells in melanoma. Profiling relied on immunoSEQ multiplex PCR, and the TCRdb table lists in-frame clones only, not all of them. The sample lists about 110,000 clones, about 90% occurring once. The sequencing sample was made of peripheral blood. All receptors come from a human donor with melanoma.

The chain carries TRBV4-2 and TRBJ2-1, with D perhaps TRBD1 (5 bases). The CDR3 length is 16 residues. Between the trimmed V and J ends, which lost 0 bases and 7 bases, there was a span of 16 bases. Germline CDR1 and CDR2: LGHNA and YNFKEQ. CDR3 region: CASSQELELSGNEQFF. CDR3 nucleotides: TGTGCCAGCAGCCAAGAACTCGAACTCTCAGGGAATGAGCAGTTCTTC.

The chain is built from TRBV13 and TRBJ1-4; D is undetermined. This CDR3 region has 14 residues. V lost 3 bases to trimming and J lost 3 bases, with 8 bases between them. Germline lookup yields CDR1 PRHDT and CDR2 FYEKMQ (reference sequence). CDR3 bases: TGTGCCAGCAGCTTTTCCGAAGCTAATGAAAAACTGTTTTTT. This sequence encodes CASSFSEANEKLFF.

V usage is TRBV5-4 and J usage is TRBJ1-2; tentatively, D is TRBD1 (6 bases). The CDR3 length is 16 residues. The V gene lost 0 bases and the J gene lost 0 bases, with 12 bases spanning the gap. Germline CDR1 reads SGHNT; CDR2 reads YYREEE (reference sequence). In DNA, the CDR3 is TGTGCCAGCAGCTTGGGGGGGGGCTTAGCTAACTATGGCTACACCTTC. This translates into CASSLGGGLANYGYTF. The variable domain in full, with the rest retrieved from reference TRBV5-4 and TRBJ1-2, is ETGVTQSPTHLIKTRGQQVTLRCSSQSGHNTVSWYQQALGQGPQFIFQYYREEENGRGNFPPRFSGLQFPNYSSELNVNALELDDSALYLCASSLGGGLANYGYTFGSGTRLTVV.